This T cell receptor (beta chain) came from a study of blood T cell repertoires in COVID-19. Germline assignment: CDR1 SGHTA and CDR2 FQGNSA. V dropped 5 bases and J dropped 8; count of bases not matched to a gene: 7. This CDR3 comprises 14 residues. Method: immunoSEQ multiplex PCR; TCRdb's copy keeps in-frame clones and lacks some. The table includes a few hundred thousand clones, around 90% detected once. Donors of Cohort 3 who recovered were those that had two negative PCRs, clearance, or symptom resolution. Sequenced material: PBMCs or T cells enriched from blood (not recorded which). The clonotype originates from a woman aged 40 to 49 who had recovered from COVID-19. The gene calls are TRBV7-2 and TRBJ2-1; 9 positions match TRBD1. In DNA, the CDR3 is TGTGCCAGCAGCCGGGACAGGGCTGTCGATGAGCAGTTCTTC. The encoded protein is CASSRDRAVDEQFF.